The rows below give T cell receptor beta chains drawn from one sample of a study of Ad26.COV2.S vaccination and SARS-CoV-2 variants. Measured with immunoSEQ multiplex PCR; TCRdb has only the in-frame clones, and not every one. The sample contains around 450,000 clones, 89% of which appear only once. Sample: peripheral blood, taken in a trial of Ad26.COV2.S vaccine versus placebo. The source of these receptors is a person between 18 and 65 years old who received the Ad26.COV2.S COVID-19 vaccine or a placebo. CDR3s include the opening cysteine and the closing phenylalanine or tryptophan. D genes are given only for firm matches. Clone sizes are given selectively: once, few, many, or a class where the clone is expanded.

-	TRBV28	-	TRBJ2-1	CASSFPLPGNHEQFF	TGTGCCAGCAGTTTTCCGCTTCCAGGGAACCATGAGCAGTTCTTC
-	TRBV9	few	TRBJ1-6	CASSVGGNSPLHF	TGTGCCAGCAGCGTAGGGGGTAATTCACCCCTCCACTTT
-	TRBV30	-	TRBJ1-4	CAWSVTGGRSEKLFF	TGTGCCTGGAGTGTAACGGGGGGCAGGAGTGAAAAACTGTTTTTT
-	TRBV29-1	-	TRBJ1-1	CSVEYQGMNTEAFF	TGCAGCGTTGAATATCAGGGCATGAACACTGAAGCTTTCTTT
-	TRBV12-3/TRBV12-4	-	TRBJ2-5	CASSPQGETQYF	TGTGCCAGCAGCCCTCAGGGGGAGACCCAGTACTTC
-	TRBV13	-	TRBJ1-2	CASSLGPGTDYGYTF	TGTGCCAGCAGCTTAGGTCCCGGGACGGACTATGGCTACACCTTC
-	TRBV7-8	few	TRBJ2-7	CASSLGTVTYEQYF	TGTGCCAGCAGTTTAGGCACAGTTACCTACGAGCAGTACTTC
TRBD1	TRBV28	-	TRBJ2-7	CASRLTGGTYEQYF	TGTGCCAGCAGGTTGACAGGGGGAACCTACGAGCAGTACTTC
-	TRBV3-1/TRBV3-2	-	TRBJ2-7	CASSQGGTNEQYF	TGTGCCAGCAGCCAAGGAGGGACCAACGAGCAGTACTTC
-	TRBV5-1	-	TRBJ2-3	CASRAGNLASTDTQYF	TGCGCCAGCAGGGCGGGAAATCTTGCTAGCACAGATACGCAGTATTTT
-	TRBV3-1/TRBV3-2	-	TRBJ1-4	CASSLGHPWEKLFF	TGTGCCAGCAGCCTGGGACACCCCTGGGAAAAACTGTTTTTT
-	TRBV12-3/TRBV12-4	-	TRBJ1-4	CASSSGTREKLFF	TGTGCCAGCAGTTCCGGCACCCGTGAAAAACTGTTTTTT
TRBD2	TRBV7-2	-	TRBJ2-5	CASSPPGAGLQETQYF	TGTGCCAGCAGCCCGCCCGGGGCGGGACTACAAGAGACCCAGTACTTC
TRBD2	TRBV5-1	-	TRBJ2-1	CASQTGRYGRGGGSSYNEQFF	TGCGCCAGCCAAACAGGGCGCTACGGGCGGGGGGGCGGAAGCTCCTACAATGAGCAGTTCTTC
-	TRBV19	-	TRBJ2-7	CASSITGSSYEQYF	TGTGCCAGTAGTATAACAGGGAGCTCCTACGAGCAGTACTTC
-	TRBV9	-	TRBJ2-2	CASSVAGNTGELFF	TGTGCCAGCAGCGTGGCGGGGAACACCGGGGAGCTGTTTTTT
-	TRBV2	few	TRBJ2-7	CASKPGVLYLRGWYF	TGTGCCAGCAAGCCAGGGGTGCTTTACCTAAGGGGATGGTACTTC
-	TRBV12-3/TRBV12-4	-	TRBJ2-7	CASSLAGTYEQYF	TGTGCCAGCAGTTTGGCAGGAACCTACGAGCAGTACTTC
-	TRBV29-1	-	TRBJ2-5	CSVDFRSYQETQYF	TGCAGCGTTGACTTCCGGTCATACCAAGAGACCCAGTACTTC
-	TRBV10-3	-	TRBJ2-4	CAIMGSLLAKNIQYF	TGTGCCATCATGGGAAGTTTACTAGCCAAAAACATTCAGTACTTC
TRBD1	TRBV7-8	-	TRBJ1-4	CASSSTGTGREKLFF	TGTGCCAGCAGCTCTACCGGGACAGGCCGTGAAAAACTGTTTTTT
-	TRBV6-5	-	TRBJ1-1	CASTPNGNTEAFF	TGTGCCAGCACCCCAAACGGAAACACTGAAGCTTTCTTT
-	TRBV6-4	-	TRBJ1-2	CASSDSTGGHYGYTF	TGTGCCAGCAGTGACAGCACAGGTGGGCACTATGGCTACACCTTC
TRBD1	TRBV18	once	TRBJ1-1	CASSPGQGTAEAFF	TGTGCCAGCTCACCCGGACAGGGGACGGCTGAAGCTTTCTTT
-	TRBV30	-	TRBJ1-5	CAWSNLNSNQPQHF	TGTGCCTGGAGTAACCTAAATAGCAATCAGCCCCAGCATTTT
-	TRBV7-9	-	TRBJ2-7	CASSPPGLSTYEQYF	TGTGCCAGCAGCCCCCCGGGACTCAGTACCTACGAGCAGTACTTC
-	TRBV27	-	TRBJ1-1	CASSLKGPYTEAFF	TGTGCCAGCAGTTTGAAGGGCCCGTACACTGAAGCTTTCTTT
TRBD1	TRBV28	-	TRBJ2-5	CASSDRQGSGETQYF	TGTGCCAGCAGCGACCGACAGGGAAGCGGAGAGACCCAGTACTTC
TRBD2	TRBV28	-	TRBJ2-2	CASSPQGLAGGPGENTGELFF	TGTGCCAGCAGTCCACAGGGACTAGCGGGAGGGCCCGGGGAGAACACCGGGGAGCTGTTTTTT
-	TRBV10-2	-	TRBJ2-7	CASQQGSYEQYF	TGCGCCAGCCAACAGGGCTCATACGAGCAGTACTTC
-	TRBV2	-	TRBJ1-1	CASRVRVVNTEAFF	TGTGCCAGCAGGGTCAGGGTAGTGAACACTGAAGCTTTCTTT
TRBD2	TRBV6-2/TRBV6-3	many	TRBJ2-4	CASSVLAVGFVTKNIQYF	TGTGCCAGCAGTGTACTAGCGGTCGGGTTCGTGACCAAAAACATTCAGTACTTC
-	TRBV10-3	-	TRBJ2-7	CATLANPGQNNSTYEQYF	TGTGCCACCCTGGCTAACCCGGGACAAAATAATTCCACCTACGAGCAGTACTTC
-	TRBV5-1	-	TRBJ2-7	CASNQYEQYF	TGCGCCAGCAATCAATACGAGCAGTACTTC
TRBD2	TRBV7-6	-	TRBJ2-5	CASSSIGLAGGSTQYF	TGTGCCAGCAGCTCTATCGGACTAGCGGGAGGTTCGACCCAGTACTTC
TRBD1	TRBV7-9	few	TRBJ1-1	CASSSTGGFYLSEAFF	TGTGCCAGCAGCTCTACAGGGGGCTTTTACCTAAGTGAAGCTTTCTTT
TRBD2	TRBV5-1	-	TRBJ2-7	CASRYGLAGDEQYF	TGCGCCAGCAGATATGGACTAGCGGGAGACGAGCAGTACTTC
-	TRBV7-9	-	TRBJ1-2	CASSLGAEYGYTF	TGTGCCAGCAGCTTAGGGGCAGAGTATGGCTACACCTTC
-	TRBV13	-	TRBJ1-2	CASSLEGPVLGKTF	TGTGCCAGCAGCTTAGAGGGCCCGGTCCTCGGAAAAACCTTC
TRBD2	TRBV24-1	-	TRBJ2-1	CATSDLPRTSGSAYNEQFF	TGTGCCACCAGTGATTTGCCCCGGACTAGCGGGAGCGCCTACAATGAGCAGTTCTTC
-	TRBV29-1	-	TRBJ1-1	CSVQDSPNTEAFF	TGCAGCGTACAAGACAGCCCGAACACTGAAGCTTTCTTT
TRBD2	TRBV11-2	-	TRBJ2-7	CASRPLGGRPYEQYF	TGTGCCAGCAGACCCTTGGGAGGGCGGCCGTACGAGCAGTACTTC
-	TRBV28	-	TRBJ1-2	CASRRLWPNKGYGYTF	TGTGCCAGCAGGAGGCTTTGGCCCAACAAGGGGTATGGCTACACCTTC
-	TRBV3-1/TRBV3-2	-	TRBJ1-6	CASSQERETYNSPLHF	TGTGCCAGCAGCCAAGAGAGGGAAACCTATAATTCACCCCTCCACTTT
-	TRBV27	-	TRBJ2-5	CASSPGGPYQETQYF	TGTGCCAGCAGTCCCGGGGGGCCCTACCAAGAGACCCAGTACTTC
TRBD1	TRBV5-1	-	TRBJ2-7	CASSSTGVAHF	TGCGCCAGCAGCTCCACAGGGGTGGCTCACTTC
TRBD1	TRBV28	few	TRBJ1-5	CASSPRTGSNQPQHF	TGTGCCAGCAGCCCTAGGACAGGGAGCAATCAGCCCCAGCATTTT
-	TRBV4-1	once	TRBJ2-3	CASSQVRPDTQYF	TGCGCCAGCAGCCAAGTAAGGCCGGATACGCAGTATTTT